Presented here are 11 T cell receptor beta chains from one specimen sequenced in a study of blood T cell repertoires in COVID-19. Generated by immunoSEQ multiplex PCR, the TCRdb table keeps only in-frame clones and is missing some. The repertoire holds 200,000 to 250,000 clones, with approximately 86% as singletons. Sequenced sample: peripheral blood. Receptors were obtained from a man in his sixties with acute or convalescent COVID-19.

The gene calls are TRBV9 and TRBJ2-7; 11 bases fit TRBD2. From germline, CDR1 is SGDLS and CDR2 YYNGEE. The junction had 3 bases not matched to a gene; V was cut back by 0 bases and J by 4 bases. The CDR3 contains 15 residues. CDR3 amino acids: CASSVGASGGYEQYF. In nucleotides, the CDR3 is TGTGCCAGCAGCGTAGGGGCTAGCGGGGGGTACGAGCAGTACTTC.

J is TRBJ1-4 and V is TRBV5-8; 9 nucleotides agree with TRBD1. Germline V lookup: CDR1 SGHTS, CDR2 YDEGEE. Trimming took 4 bases from V and 8 from J; bases not matched to a gene: 6. The CDR3 length is 14 residues. The CDR3 spells CASSEGQGLEKLFF. The CDR3 region has the DNA TGTGCCAGCAGCGAGGGACAGGGACTGGAAAAACTGTTTTTT.

V is TRBV6-5 and J is TRBJ2-1, with TRBD2 as a possible D gene (6 bases). The CDR3 is 15 residues long. Per the germline V gene, CDR1 is MNHEY and CDR2 is SVGAGI. V was cut by 10 bases and J by 0 bases, with 16 bases left in between. The CDR3 DNA follows: TGTGCCACTCCACGGGGGTCGAGCTCCTACAATGAGCAGTTCTTC. Protein: CATPRGSSSYNEQFF.

V usage is TRBV3-1 (or the pseudogene TRBV3-2) and J usage is TRBJ2-1; TRBD2 matches at 12 bases. The trim removed 1 base at V and 10 bases at J, leaving 8 bases unmatched. This CDR3 is built from 16 residues. Germline loops: CDR1 LGHDT, CDR2 YNNKEL (reference sequence). DNA of the CDR3: TGTGCCAGCAGCCAAGTCCTGCTAGCGGGGGGGCCCGAGCAGTTCTTC. This codes for CASSQVLLAGGPEQFF.

V gene TRBV4-1 combines with J gene TRBJ1-2; maybe TRBD1 (6 bases). This CDR3 is 16 amino acids long. V lost 2 bases and J lost 2, with 15 bases in between. Per germline, CDR1 MGHRA and CDR2 YSYEKL. CDR3: CASSQKPGTPNYGYTF. The CDR3 DNA sequence: TGCGCCAGCAGCCAAAAACCAGGGACACCCAACTATGGCTACACCTTC.

The V call is TRBV28, the J call TRBJ1-3; D not certain. V lost 3 bases, J lost 4 bases, and 10 bases lay in between. This CDR3 comprises 14 residues. Germline loops: CDR1 MDHEN, CDR2 SYDVKM. CDR3 loop: CASSLGGLGNTIYF. The CDR3, as DNA: TGTGCCAGCAGTTTGGGAGGGCTAGGAAACACCATATATTTT.

This clone was picked up one time. The rearrangement links TRBV7-8 to TRBJ2-2, with 9 bases identical to TRBD1. This CDR3 is built from 15 residues. Losses at the gene ends were 3 bases for V and 1 base for J; bases not matched to a gene: 0. CDR1 is SGHVS and CDR2 is FQNEAQ in the germline V gene. Here the CDR3 DNA reads TGTGCCAGCAGCTTGACAGGGGGGAACACCGGGGAGCTGTTTTTT. Its protein is CASSLTGGNTGELFF.

As concerns this clone: Within the sample, other DNA sequences also encode this same CDR3. V usage is TRBV7-2 and J usage is TRBJ2-1, with 10 bases identical to TRBD2. In germline, CDR1 is SGHTA, CDR2 FQGNSA. The CDR3 covers 16 residues. The V segment lost 5 bases and the J segment 6 bases; nucleotides outside the gene matches: 10. CDR3 protein: CASSPQGAGGRNEQFF. CDR3 sequence (DNA): TGTGCCAGCAGCCCACAGGGAGCGGGGGGGCGCAATGAGCAGTTCTTC.

This clone was observed a single time. This chain uses TRBV19 with TRBJ1-4; D remains unclear. Trimming removed 7 bases from V and 1 base from J, with 7 bases in between. CDR3 length equals 13 residues. Germline CDR1 LNHDA, CDR2 SQIVND (reference sequence). The CDR3 DNA is TGTGCCAGTAATGAGGGAACTAATGAAAAACTGTTTTTT. Translating it yields CASNEGTNEKLFF.

V and J are TRBV1 and TRBJ1-1; the D call in the table, TRBD1, was not verified against the DNA. TRBV1 is noted as a pseudogene. This CDR3 region has 16 residues. The CDR3 DNA is TGCACCAGCAGCCTACCTTCAGGGCCGCGGAACACTGAAGCTTTCTTT. It yields the protein CTSSLPSGPRNTEAFF.

For this clone: Other DNA sequences from this sample encode an identical CDR3 as well. The chain couples TRBV28 to TRBJ2-6; possible D gene TRBD1, 5 bases. CDR1 MDHEN and CDR2 SYDVKM come from the germline V gene. The V and J ends lost 4 bases and 0 bases respectively, with 7 bases between them. This CDR3 has 15 amino acids. The DNA for the CDR3 is TGTGCCAGCAGTTGGGGCCTCTCTGGGGCCAACGTCCTGACTTTC. This codes for CASSWGLSGANVLTF. The full variable domain, with the rest looked up from reference TRBV28 and TRBJ2-6, is DVKVTQSSRYLVKRTGEKVFLECVQDMDHENMFWYRQDPGLGLRLIYFSYDVKMKEKGDIPEGYSVSREKKERFSLILESASTNQTSMYLCASSWGLSGANVLTFGAGSRLTVL.